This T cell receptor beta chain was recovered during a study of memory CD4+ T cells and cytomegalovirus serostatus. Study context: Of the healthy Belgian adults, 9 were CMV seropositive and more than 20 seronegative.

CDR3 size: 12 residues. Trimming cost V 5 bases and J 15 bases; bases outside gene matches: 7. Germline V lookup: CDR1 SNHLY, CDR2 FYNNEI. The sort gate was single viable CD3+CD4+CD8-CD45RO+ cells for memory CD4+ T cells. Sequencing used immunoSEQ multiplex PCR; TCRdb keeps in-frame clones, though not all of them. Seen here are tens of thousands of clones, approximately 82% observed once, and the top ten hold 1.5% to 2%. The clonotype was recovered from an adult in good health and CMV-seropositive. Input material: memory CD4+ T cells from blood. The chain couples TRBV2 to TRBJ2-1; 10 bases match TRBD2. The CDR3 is CASSKSSGRPFF. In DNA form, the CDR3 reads TGTGCCAGCAGTAAAAGTAGCGGGAGGCCGTTCTTC.